This T cell receptor (beta chain) was sequenced for a study of T cell repertoires in cytomegalovirus infection. TCRdb fed the reads into MiXCR, producing one record per CDR3 protein. The table lists some 250,000 distinct CDR3 sequences, roughly 10% of them singletons. The germline gives CDR1 SGHDT, CDR2 YYEEEE. The CDR3 is 15 amino acids. Deletions cut 1 base from V and 6 bases from J, with 14 bases between. This rearrangement joins TRBV5-6 to TRBJ1-5; D is perhaps TRBD1 (5 bases). The TCR sequence derives from a human donor in good health (CMV status not recorded). Some clones in this sample may be carry-over from other donors' samples. The specimen was PBMCs. This CDR3 reads CASSLYAGTSQPQHF. As DNA, the CDR3 is TGTGCCAGCAGCTTGTATGCAGGGACCAGTCAGCCCCAGCATTTT.